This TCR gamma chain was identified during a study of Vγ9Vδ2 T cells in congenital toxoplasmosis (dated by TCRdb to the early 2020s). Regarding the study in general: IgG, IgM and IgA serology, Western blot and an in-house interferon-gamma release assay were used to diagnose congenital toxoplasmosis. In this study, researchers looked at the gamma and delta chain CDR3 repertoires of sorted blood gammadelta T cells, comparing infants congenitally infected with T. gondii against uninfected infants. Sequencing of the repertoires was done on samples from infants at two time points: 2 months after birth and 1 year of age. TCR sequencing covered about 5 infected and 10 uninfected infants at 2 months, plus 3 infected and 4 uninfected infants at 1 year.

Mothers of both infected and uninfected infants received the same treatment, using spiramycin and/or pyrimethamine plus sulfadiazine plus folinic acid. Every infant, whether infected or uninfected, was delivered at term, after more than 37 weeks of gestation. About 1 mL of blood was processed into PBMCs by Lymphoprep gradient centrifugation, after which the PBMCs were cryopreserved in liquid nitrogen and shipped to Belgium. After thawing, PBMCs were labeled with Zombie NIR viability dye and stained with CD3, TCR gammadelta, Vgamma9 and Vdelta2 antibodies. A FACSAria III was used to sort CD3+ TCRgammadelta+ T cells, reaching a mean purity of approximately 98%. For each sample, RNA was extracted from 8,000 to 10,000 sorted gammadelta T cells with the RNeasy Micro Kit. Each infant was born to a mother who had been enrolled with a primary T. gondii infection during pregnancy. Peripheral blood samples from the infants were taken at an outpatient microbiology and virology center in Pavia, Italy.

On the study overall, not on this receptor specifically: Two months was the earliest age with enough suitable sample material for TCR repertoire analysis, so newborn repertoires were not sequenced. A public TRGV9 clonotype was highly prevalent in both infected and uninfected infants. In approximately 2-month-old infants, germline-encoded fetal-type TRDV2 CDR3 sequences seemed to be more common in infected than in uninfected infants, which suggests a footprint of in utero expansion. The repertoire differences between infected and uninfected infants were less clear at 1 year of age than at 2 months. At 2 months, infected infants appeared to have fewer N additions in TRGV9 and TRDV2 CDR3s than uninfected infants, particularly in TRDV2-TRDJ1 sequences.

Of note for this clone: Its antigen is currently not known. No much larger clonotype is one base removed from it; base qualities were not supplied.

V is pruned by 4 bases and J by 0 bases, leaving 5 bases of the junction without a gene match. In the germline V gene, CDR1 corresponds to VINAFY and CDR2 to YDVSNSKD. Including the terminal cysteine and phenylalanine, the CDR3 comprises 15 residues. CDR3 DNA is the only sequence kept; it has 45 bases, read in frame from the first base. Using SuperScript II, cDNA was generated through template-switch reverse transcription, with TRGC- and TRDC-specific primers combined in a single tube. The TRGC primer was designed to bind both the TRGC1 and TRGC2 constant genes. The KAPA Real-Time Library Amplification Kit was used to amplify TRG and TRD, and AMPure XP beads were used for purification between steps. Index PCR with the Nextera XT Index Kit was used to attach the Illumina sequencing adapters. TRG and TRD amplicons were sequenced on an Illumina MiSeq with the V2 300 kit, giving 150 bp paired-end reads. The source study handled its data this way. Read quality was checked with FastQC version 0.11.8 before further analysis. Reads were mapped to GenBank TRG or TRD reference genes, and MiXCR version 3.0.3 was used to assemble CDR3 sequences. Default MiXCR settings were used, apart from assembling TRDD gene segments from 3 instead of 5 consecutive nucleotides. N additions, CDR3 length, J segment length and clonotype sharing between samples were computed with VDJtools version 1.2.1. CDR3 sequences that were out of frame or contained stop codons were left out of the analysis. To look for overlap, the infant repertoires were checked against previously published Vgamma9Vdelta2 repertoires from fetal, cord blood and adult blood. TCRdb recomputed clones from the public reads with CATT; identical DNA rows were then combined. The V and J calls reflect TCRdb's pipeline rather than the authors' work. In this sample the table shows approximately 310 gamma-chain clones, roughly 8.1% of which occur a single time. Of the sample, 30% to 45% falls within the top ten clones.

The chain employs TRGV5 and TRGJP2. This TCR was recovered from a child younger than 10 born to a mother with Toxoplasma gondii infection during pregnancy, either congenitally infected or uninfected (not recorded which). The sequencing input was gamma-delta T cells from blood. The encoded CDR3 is CATWEQNSSDWIKTF. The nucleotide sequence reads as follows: TGTGCCACCTGGGAACAAAATAGTAGTGATTGGATCAAGACGTTT.